This T cell receptor beta chain was sequenced for a study of T cells expressing NK-cell markers. Study context: Seven sequenced donors out of eight were HCMV-seropositive, one seronegative.

TCR beta cDNA was made by 5'RACE template switching with UMIs. TCRdb reprocessed the 5' RACE reads and keeps a single row for each CDR3 protein, giving no DNA. The sample data list some 390,000 distinct CDR3 sequences. Findings and caveats of the study: Top CD8+ clonotypes included the dominant CD3+CD56+NKG2C+ clonotypes in 5 to 7 donors.

Germline V gene lookup returns CDR1 WSHSY and CDR2 SAAADI. This CDR3 is built from 15 residues. Concerning this clonotype itself: Its specificity is not known.

Sequencing was carried out using blood T cells: a sorted CD56 or NKG2C T cell subset, CD4+ or CD8+ T cells, or bulk PBMC T cells (not recorded which). This TCR was recovered from a woman in her forties or fifties in good health. The chain combines TRBV10-2 with TRBJ2-5; TCRdb's D call, TRBD1, is unchecked because there is no DNA. CDR3 region: CASTDRAGGKETQYF.